This T cell receptor (beta chain) was recorded in a study of blood T cell repertoires in COVID-19. This table comes from immunoSEQ multiplex PCR, and its TCRdb copy is limited to in-frame clones, with some not included. The repertoire holds 330,000 or so clones, with 89% as singletons. V lost 0 bases and J lost 5, with 7 bases in between. Germline CDR1 and CDR2: MNHEY and SVGAGI. This CDR3 spans 14 amino acids. The receptor comes from a woman aged 60-75 years with COVID-19, enrolled during active disease. Sequencing was performed on peripheral blood. The chain recombines TRBV6-5 with TRBJ1-4; D is unresolved. The CDR3 DNA sequence: TGTGCCAGCAGTTACTCATTGAGGAATGAAAAACTGTTTTTT. Its translation is CASSYSLRNEKLFF.